These 2 T cell receptor beta chains were sequenced from one sample in a study of cytomegalovirus exposure and HLA in healthy donors. 13 Jbeta primers and 60 Vbeta primers were used for the PCR. Profiled with immunoSEQ multiplex PCR; TCRdb holds only in-frame clones, not every one. The table lists fewer than 350,000 clones, roughly 90% of them singletons, with 2% to 3% in the top ten. Sample: PBMCs. The receptors originated from a young woman in good health and CMV-seronegative.

The gene calls are TRBV7-2 and TRBJ2-3; 9 nucleotides line up with TRBD2. V gave up 1 base and J gave up 2 bases; unmatched junction bases: 7. The CDR3 is 17 amino acids. In germline, CDR1 is SGHTA, CDR2 FQGNSA. In DNA, the CDR3 is TGTGCCAGCAGCTTAGAAGGGACTAGCCGATCCACAGATACGCAGTATTTT. It is translated as CASSLEGTSRSTDTQYF.

Comment on this clone: A read error is likely, as this CDR3 ends without the conserved phenylalanine or tryptophan. The V call is TRBV7-3, the J call TRBJ1-5; possible D gene TRBD1, 5 bases. CDR3 length: 13 residues. In germline, CDR1 is SGHTA, CDR2 FQGTGA. V was shortened by 3 bases and J by 5 bases, with 8 bases between the two germline ends. The CDR3 loop is CASSLTADQPQHL. CDR3 nucleotides: TGTGCCAGCAGCTTGACAGCTGATCAGCCCCAGCATCTT.